This T cell receptor (beta chain) was recorded in a study of blood T cell repertoires in COVID-19. Looking at the study overall: There were acute and convalescent COVID-19 samples, and they came from the United States, Italy and Spain. T cells, B-cell-depleted T cells, or PBMCs supplied cDNA or gDNA.

In the source study's methods: Amplification of reference gene primers was used by the study to estimate nucleated cell counts. Assay used: immunoSEQ multiplex PCR; TCRdb lists only in-frame clones, some missing. V, J and clone size are those of that table, while D and trimming were read from the DNA. The data contain about 200,000 clones, 80% of them seen just once; the ten biggest clones take up less than 7%. The sequencing input was peripheral blood. This receptor was obtained from a woman aged 70-85 years with acute or convalescent COVID-19.

CDR3 nucleotides: TGTGCCAGCAGCTCAACTAGCAGCACCGGGGAGCTGTTTTTT. This translates into CASSSTSSTGELFF. The chain combines TRBV11-2 with TRBJ2-2; TRBD2 is a possible D gene (6 bases). Germline V gene lookup returns CDR1 SGHAT and CDR2 FQNNGV. The ends were cut back, 4 bases at V and 4 bases at J, with 10 bases in the middle. The CDR3 has 14 residues. Supplemented by reference TRBV11-2 and TRBJ2-2, the full variable domain reads EAGVAQSPRYKIIEKRQSVAFWCNPISGHATLYWYQQILGQGPKLLIQFQNNGVVDDSQLPKDRFSAERLKGVDSTLKIQPAKLEDSAVYLCASSSTSSTGELFFGEGSRLTVL.